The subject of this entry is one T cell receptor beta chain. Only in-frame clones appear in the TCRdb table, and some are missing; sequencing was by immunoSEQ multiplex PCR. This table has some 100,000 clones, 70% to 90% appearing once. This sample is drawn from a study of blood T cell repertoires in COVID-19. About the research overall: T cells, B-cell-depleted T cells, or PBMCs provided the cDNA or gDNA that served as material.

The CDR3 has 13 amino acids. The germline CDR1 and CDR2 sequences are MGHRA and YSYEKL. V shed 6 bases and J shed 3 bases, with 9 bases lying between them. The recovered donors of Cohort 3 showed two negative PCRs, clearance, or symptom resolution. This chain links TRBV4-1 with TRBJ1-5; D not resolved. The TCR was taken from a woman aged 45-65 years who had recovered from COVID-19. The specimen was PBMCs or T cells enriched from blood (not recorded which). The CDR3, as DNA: TGCGCCAGCAGGGAGGACCTCAATCAGCCCCAGCATTTT. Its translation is CASREDLNQPQHF.